This TCR beta chain derives from a study of cytomegalovirus exposure and HLA in healthy donors. As for the study in general: Ancestry clustering placed 70% to 90% of about 400 genotyped donors in the Caucasian-associated cluster.

For this clone: The antigen is unknown.

The primer mix had 60 Vbeta and 13 Jbeta primers. Using immunoSEQ multiplex PCR, the repertoire was profiled, and TCRdb retains in-frame clones only, with some absent. The table has about 150,000 clones, approximately 81% seen once. Regarding donors, all were healthy bone marrow donors. Study-wide points: Under in vitro conditions, a few CMV-associated chains were confirmed as specific for CMV antigens.

This CDR3 has 13 amino acids. V shed 6 bases and J 4 bases; nucleotides not matched to a gene: 2. Germline lookup yields CDR1 MDHEN and CDR2 SYDVKM. Sequencing was done on a sample of PBMCs. The chain employs TRBV28 and TRBJ1-5; TRBD1 matches 8 bases. This TCR was sampled from a young woman in good health and CMV-seronegative. This CDR3 reads CASRRTGNQPQHF. The CDR3 DNA sequence: TGTGCCAGCAGGAGGACAGGGAATCAGCCCCAGCATTTT.